The 30 T cell receptor beta chains presented below share a single source sample, sequenced in a study of cytomegalovirus exposure and HLA in healthy donors. The PCR had 60 Vbeta and 13 Jbeta primers. Only in-frame clones appear in the TCRdb table, and some are missing; sequencing was by immunoSEQ multiplex PCR. The sample lists 100,000 to 150,000 clones; more than 60% were seen once. Source material: PBMCs. Receptor source: a woman in her thirties or forties in good health and CMV-seronegative.

The genes are TRBV29-1 and TRBJ2-3, with D possibly being TRBD1 (6 bases). The CDR3 has 13 amino acids. Per germline, CDR1 SQVTM and CDR2 ANQGSEA. V gave up 3 bases and J gave up 0 bases, with 7 bases separating them. The CDR3 DNA follows: TGCAGCGTTGAGGGGGCTAGCACAGATACGCAGTATTTT. Residues: CSVEGASTDTQYF.

The chain combines TRBV7-8 with TRBJ2-5, with TRBD1 matching 8 bases. The J call may be mistaken, given a closer DNA end match to TRBJ2-7. Germline-derived CDR1 and CDR2 are SGHVS and FQNEAQ. The CDR3 has 14 amino acids. This chain's CDR3 is CASSLRTGNYEQYF. The DNA for the CDR3 is TGTGCCAGCAGCTTACGGACAGGGAACTACGAGCAGTACTTC.

The CDR3 here is CASSYSRFGANVLTF. CDR3 bases: TGTGCCAGCAGTTACTCCAGGTTTGGGGCCAACGTCCTGACTTTC. The genes are TRBV6-5 and TRBJ2-6; no clear D. CDR1 MNHEY and CDR2 SVGAGI come from the germline V gene. V lost 0 bases, J lost 3 bases, and 6 bases lay in between. The CDR3 has 15 residues.

The table lists this clone with a few counts. The chain recombines TRBV6-1 with TRBJ2-6; D is unclear. The CDR3 is 15 residues long. Trimming took off 7 bases at V and 0 bases at J, with 10 bases between the two ends. CDR1 MNHNS and CDR2 SASEGT come from the germline V gene. The CDR3 nucleotides read TGTGCCAGCACGGCGGAGCGCTCTGGGGCCAACGTCCTGACTTTC. As protein: CASTAERSGANVLTF.

This chain connects TRBV29-1 to TRBJ1-3; 11 nucleotides align to TRBD1. J lost 7 bases, V lost 6 bases, and 2 bases had no gene match. The CDR3 consists of 12 residues. Germline V gene data show CDR1 as SQVTM and CDR2 as ANQGSEA. CDR3 DNA sequence: TGCAGCGTATGGGACAGGGGGAACACCATATATTTT. It yields the protein CSVWDRGNTIYF.

The V gene is TRBV27, the J gene TRBJ2-7; TRBD2 matches 7 bases. Germline V lookup: CDR1 MNHEY, CDR2 SMNVEV (reference sequence). This CDR3 is 14 amino acids long. Trimming took 3 bases from V and 3 from J; bases not matched to a gene: 5. Written as DNA, the CDR3 is TGTGCCAGCAGTTTCGCGGCTAGCGGCTACGAGCAGTACTTC. It codes for CASSFAASGYEQYF.

The V gene is TRBV6-5, the J gene TRBJ1-2; tentative D call: TRBD1 (6 bases). The CDR3 sequence is 14 residues long. CDR1 is MNHEY and CDR2 is SVGAGI in the germline V gene. V dropped 6 bases and J dropped 1 base, with 12 bases sitting between them. The CDR3 here is CASSWTVDNYGYTF. CDR3 bases: TGTGCCAGCAGCTGGACAGTAGATAACTATGGCTACACCTTC.

J is TRBJ1-2 and V is TRBV6-6; D perhaps matches TRBD1 (6 bases). The CDR3 has 14 residues. V was trimmed by 2 bases and J by 2 bases, leaving 9 bases between them. Germline V CDR1 and CDR2: MNHNY, SVGAGI (reference sequence). In DNA, the CDR3 is TGTGCCAGCAGTTACGGTCAGGGGAACTATGGCTACACCTTC. This translates into CASSYGQGNYGYTF.

This chain joins TRBV7-2 and TRBJ2-5, with TRBD2 as a possible D gene (5 bases). This CDR3 is built from 14 residues. The V and J ends lost 0 bases and 6 bases respectively, with 11 bases between them. CDR1 and CDR2 from the germline V gene are SGHTA and FQGNSA. Written as DNA, the CDR3 is TGTGCCAGCAGCTTAGCGGCTAGCAGAAAGACCCAGTACTTC. It is translated as CASSLAASRKTQYF.

This clone appeared a few times. This chain links TRBV4-3 with TRBJ2-7; TRBD2 agrees at 8 bases. V trimming: 0 bases; J trimming: 9 bases; junction bases outside the gene matches: 19. The CDR3 totals 18 residues. Germline lookup yields CDR1 LGHNA and CDR2 YSLEER. The CDR3 region is CASSQDSVSGGPGFWQYF. CDR3 DNA: TGCGCCAGCAGCCAAGATTCGGTGTCGGGGGGGCCAGGGTTTTGGCAGTACTTC.

The chain joins TRBV10-3 to TRBJ1-2; 8 bases align to TRBD1. Trimming at V came to 7 bases and at J to 8 bases, leaving 12 bases not matched to a gene. The CDR3 totals 14 residues. The germline V gene has CDR1 ENHRY and CDR2 SYGVKD. The CDR3, as DNA: TGTGCCATCACCAAGGACAGGGAGCTGGTGGGCTACACCTTC. It specifies CAITKDRELVGYTF.

This CDR3 is CASSSTRADTQYF. The CDR3 coding sequence is TGTGCCAGTAGTTCGACTAGGGCAGATACGCAGTATTTT. The chain recombines TRBV19 with TRBJ2-3; D may be TRBD2 (6 bases). The CDR3 loop spans 13 amino acids. Trimming took 5 bases from V and 4 from J, leaving 10 bases between them. Looked up from germline, CDR1 is LNHDA and CDR2 is SQIVND (reference sequence).

The table lists this clone with a count of one. The chain couples TRBV29-1 to TRBJ1-2; D may be TRBD1 (5 bases). Deletions cut 3 bases from V and 8 bases from J, with 10 bases between. Germline loops: CDR1 SQVTM, CDR2 ANQGSEA. CDR3 length equals 11 residues. The CDR3 spells CSVDTGDGYTF. The DNA of the CDR3 is TGCAGCGTTGACACGGGGGACGGCTACACCTTC. Variable domain in full (rest from reference TRBV29-1 and TRBJ1-2): SAVISQKPSRDICQRGTSLTIQCQVDSQVTMMFWYRQQPGQSLTLIATANQGSEATYESGFVIDKFPISRPNLTFSTLTVSNMSPEDSSIYLCSVDTGDGYTFGSGTRLTVV.

In DNA form, the CDR3 reads TGTGCCAGCAACCAGAACTCTGGGGCCAACGTCCTGACTTTC. Protein: CASNQNSGANVLTF. The rearrangement joins TRBV27 to TRBJ2-6; the D is unclear. Between the trimmed V and J ends, which lost 7 bases and 0 bases, there was a span of 7 bases. The CDR3 is 14 amino acids. Germline CDR1 reads MNHEY; CDR2 reads SMNVEV (reference sequence).

The V call is TRBV7-6, the J call TRBJ1-2; 7 bases are shared with TRBD1. The CDR3 is 17 residues long. Per the germline V gene, CDR1 is SGHVS and CDR2 is FNYEAQ. The V gene end was trimmed by 0 bases and the J gene end by 1 base; junction bases not matched to a gene: 8. CDR3 region: CASSLARQGEYNYGYTF. The CDR3 coding sequence is TGTGCCAGCAGCTTAGCTCGGCAGGGGGAATATAACTATGGCTACACCTTC.

This clone has more than one count but fewer than ten. The V and J genes are TRBV28 and TRBJ1-5; possibly TRBD1 for D (5 bases). This CDR3 comprises 14 residues. Trimming pared 10 bases from V and 2 bases from J, leaving 15 bases between. Germline loops: CDR1 MDHEN, CDR2 SYDVKM. In DNA form, the CDR3 reads TGTGCCACCCACGGAGGGGCCGGCAATCAGCCCCAGCATTTT. Translating it yields CATHGGAGNQPQHF.

V gene TRBV27 combines with J gene TRBJ2-1; TRBD2 might be the D (6 bases). Germline V lookup: CDR1 MNHEY, CDR2 SMNVEV (reference sequence). This CDR3 contains 14 residues. Between the trimmed V and J ends, which lost 6 bases and 8 bases, there was a span of 17 bases. CDR3 nucleotides: TGTGCCAGCAGCCTCGGGGGTCTAGGGTATGAGCAGTTCTTC. Translated: CASSLGGLGYEQFF.

This chain uses TRBV11-3 with TRBJ2-3, with TRBD2 identical over 14 bases. This CDR3 has 17 residues. V lost 5 bases and J lost 2; bases outside the gene matches: 6. The V gene's germline CDR1 is SGHNT and CDR2 YENEEA. The CDR3, as DNA: TGTGCCAGCAGCCCCCGGACTAGCGGGGGGATCACAGATACGCAGTATTTT. Amino acid sequence: CASSPRTSGGITDTQYF.

Concerning this clone itself: One end of the junction fails to match germline, which may point to a read error. This rearrangement joins TRBV7-7 to TRBJ2-1; TRBD2 matches 14 bases. The CDR3 has 17 amino acids. Germline lookup yields CDR1 SSHAT and CDR2 FNYEAQ (reference sequence). The CDR3 coding sequence is TGTGCTAGCAGCTTAGCCGAACCGGGACTAGCGGGAGTGGTGCAGTTCTTC. Protein: CASSLAEPGLAGVVQFF.

The rearrangement uses TRBV18 and TRBJ1-3, with TRBD1 identical over 7 bases. V gave up 3 bases and J gave up 1 base; unmatched junction bases: 6. CDR1 is KGHSH and CDR2 is LQKENI in the germline V gene. The CDR3 covers 16 residues. The CDR3 nucleotides are TGTGCCAGCTCACCCCCCGACAGGGAATCTGGAAACACCATATATTTT. Its protein product is CASSPPDRESGNTIYF.

This clone appeared a single time. This rearrangement joins TRBV14 to TRBJ2-3; 9 bases map to TRBD2. The V and J ends lost 2 bases and 0 bases, in that order; junction bases with no gene match: 12. CDR1 is SGHDN, CDR2 FVKESK, per germline. CDR3 size: 19 residues. CDR3 protein: CASSQRGPLAGASTDTQYF. CDR3 sequence (DNA): TGTGCCAGCAGCCAAAGGGGACCCTTAGCGGGGGCTAGCACAGATACGCAGTATTTT.

The J gene is TRBJ2-5, the V gene TRBV2; D ambiguous. This CDR3 has 12 residues. V dropped 6 bases and J dropped 0 bases, with 5 bases sitting between them. Germline CDR1 and CDR2: SNHLY and FYNNEI. CDR3 protein: CASRLYQETQYF. The CDR3 bases are TGTGCCAGCAGACTCTACCAAGAGACCCAGTACTTC.

This chain connects TRBV9 to TRBJ2-1; TRBD2 matches at 9 bases. The V and J ends lost 0 bases and 10 bases, in that order; junction bases with no gene match: 8. CDR1 is SGDLS, CDR2 YYNGEE, per germline. This CDR3 region has 15 residues. CDR3 DNA sequence: TGTGCCAGCAGCGTAGGGGGCGGGGGGGCCGGAGAGCAGTTCTTC. Its protein product is CASSVGGGGAGEQFF.

This rearrangement joins TRBV6-5 to TRBJ1-1; 9 positions agree with TRBD1. Germline V gene lookup returns CDR1 MNHEY and CDR2 SVGAGI. V gave up 6 bases and J gave up 6 bases; unmatched junction bases: 11. This CDR3 has 15 amino acids. CDR3 coding DNA: TGTGCCAGCAGCCCCCGACAGGGGGAGGGTCCTGAAGCTTTCTTT. Its protein is CASSPRQGEGPEAFF.

This clone was found a few times. The V and J genes are TRBV9 and TRBJ1-1; D possibly corresponds to TRBD1 (6 bases). V was cut by 2 bases and J by 4 bases, with 15 bases left in between. Germline-derived CDR1 and CDR2 are SGDLS and YYNGEE. The CDR3 runs 15 residues. CDR3 nucleotides: TGTGCCAGCAGCGTCGGGGACACCGGGGCCACTGAAGCTTTCTTT. It translates to CASSVGDTGATEAFF. The whole variable domain, remainder taken from reference TRBV9 and TRBJ1-1, is DSGVTQTPKHLITATGQRVTLRCSPRSGDLSVYWYQQSLDQGLQFLIQYYNGEERAKGNILERFSAQQFPDLHSELNLSSLELGDSALYFCASSVGDTGATEAFFGQGTRLTVV.

V gene TRBV5-6 combines with J gene TRBJ2-1; possibly TRBD2 for D (6 bases). The CDR3 runs to 19 residues. Trimming cost V 3 bases and J 1 base, with 23 bases left between them. From germline, CDR1 is SGHDT and CDR2 YYEEEE. In DNA form, the CDR3 reads TGTGCCAGCAGCTCCACCCAGGTTCCACGGAGGGATTCCTACAATGAGCAGTTCTTC. It encodes CASSSTQVPRRDSYNEQFF.

This rearrangement joins TRBV19 to TRBJ1-5; 10 nucleotides line up with TRBD1. The germline CDR1 and CDR2 sequences are LNHDA and SQIVND (reference sequence). V trimming: 6 bases; J trimming: 1 base; junction bases outside the gene matches: 6. This CDR3 has 16 amino acids. CDR3 nucleotide sequence: TGTGCCAGTAGCGACAGGGGGCACTGGAGCAATCAGCCCCAGCATTTT. Translation: CASSDRGHWSNQPQHF.

Only a few counts were recorded for this clone. The chain has TRBV18 and TRBJ2-5; 8 bases are shared with TRBD2. This CDR3 spans 14 amino acids. Trimming cost V 3 bases and J 4 bases; bases outside gene matches: 4. Germline V gene data show CDR1 as KGHSH and CDR2 as LQKENI. The CDR3 coding sequence is TGTGCCAGCTCACCGCGGGGGGCCGGAGAGACCCAGTACTTC. It translates to CASSPRGAGETQYF.

The chain carries TRBV2 and TRBJ1-5, with D unclear. The germline gives CDR1 SNHLY, CDR2 FYNNEI. Trimming stripped 3 bases from V and 6 bases from J, with 12 bases between. The CDR3 has 14 residues. The CDR3: CASSDKVRSQPQHF. DNA for the CDR3: TGTGCCAGCAGTGATAAGGTTAGGAGTCAGCCCCAGCATTTT.

This clone occurred once. J is TRBJ2-7 and V is TRBV9; maybe TRBD2 (5 bases). The CDR3 is made up of 14 amino acids. The V end was cut by 0 bases, the J end by 6 bases, with 13 bases between. Germline V gives CDR1 SGDLS, CDR2 YYNGEE. This CDR3 reads CASSVGEKLREQYF. In DNA form, the CDR3 reads TGTGCCAGCAGCGTAGGGGAGAAGCTCCGCGAGCAGTACTTC. Full variable domain (missing parts from reference TRBV9 and TRBJ2-7): DSGVTQTPKHLITATGQRVTLRCSPRSGDLSVYWYQQSLDQGLQFLIQYYNGEERAKGNILERFSAQQFPDLHSELNLSSLELGDSALYFCASSVGEKLREQYFGPGTRLTVT.